This record concerns one T cell receptor beta chain sequence. Germline lookup yields CDR1 SQVTM and CDR2 ANQGSEA. Germline trimming cut 3 bases from V and 1 base from J; bases unmatched to any gene: 0. The CDR3 loop spans 13 amino acids. This record belongs to a study of beta chain features in type 1 diabetes. Isolated RNA was reverse transcribed in full, so expressed TCRB transcripts were sequenced. Repertoires were generated with immunoSEQ multiplex PCR, while TCRdb's copy carries only in-frame clones and drops some. The sample gives tens of thousands of clones, around 63% of which show up once; over 2% is in the top ten.

This TCR was sampled from a woman between 18 and 29 years old in good health. V gene TRBV29-1 combines with J gene TRBJ1-3, with 7 bases identical to TRBD1. Material for sequencing was Tregs from blood. In DNA form, the CDR3 reads TGCAGCGTTGAGACAGGGTCTGGAAACACCATATATTTT. It specifies CSVETGSGNTIYF.